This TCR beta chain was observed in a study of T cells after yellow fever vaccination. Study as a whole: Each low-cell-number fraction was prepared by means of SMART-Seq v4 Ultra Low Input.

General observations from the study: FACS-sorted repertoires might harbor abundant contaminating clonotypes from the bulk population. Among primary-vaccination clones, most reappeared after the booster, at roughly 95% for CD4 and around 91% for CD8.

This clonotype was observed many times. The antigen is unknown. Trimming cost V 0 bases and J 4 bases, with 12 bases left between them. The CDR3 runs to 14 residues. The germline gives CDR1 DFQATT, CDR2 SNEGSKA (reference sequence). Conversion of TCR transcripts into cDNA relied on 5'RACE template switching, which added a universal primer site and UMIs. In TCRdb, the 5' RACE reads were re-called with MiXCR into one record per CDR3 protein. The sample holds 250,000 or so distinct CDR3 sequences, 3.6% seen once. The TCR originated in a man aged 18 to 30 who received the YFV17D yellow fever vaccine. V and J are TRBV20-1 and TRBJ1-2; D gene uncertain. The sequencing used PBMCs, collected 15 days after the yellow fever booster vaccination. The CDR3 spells CSARDRARIYGYTF. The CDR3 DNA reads TGCAGTGCTAGAGATCGAGCCCGGATCTATGGCTACACCTTC.